This entry lists 18 T cell receptor beta chains sequenced from one sample in a study of blood T cells in healthy people across ages. Sample-barcoded 5' priming and a J-beta primer mix drove a second PCR of about 6 to 12 cycles. TCRdb independently ran MiXCR on the 5' RACE reads; one entry per CDR3 protein. The top ten clones hold 4% of a sample with about 1.5 million distinct CDR3 sequences, approximately 39% of them seen once. Specimen: blood. These receptor sequences come from a young woman in good health.

The V gene is TRBV20-1, the J gene TRBJ2-7; D uncertain. The CDR3 covers 15 residues. The germline V and J ends were trimmed by 0 bases and 4 bases, with 16 bases remaining between them. Germline V CDR1 and CDR2: DFQATT, SNEGSKA (reference sequence). The DNA for the CDR3 is TGCAGTGCTAGAGATGTTCAGGCACCCCAATACGAGCAGTACTTC. Protein product: CSARDVQAPQYEQYF.

The rearrangement uses TRBV6-5 and TRBJ2-5; weak D call: TRBD2 (6 bases). V was cut by 2 bases and J by 13 bases, with 14 bases left in between. The CDR3 totals 12 residues. Germline-derived CDR1 and CDR2 are MNHEY and SVGAGI. This chain's CDR3 is CASSYHGQGLYF. CDR3 DNA: TGTGCCAGCAGTTACCACGGGCAGGGACTGTACTTC.

The chain has TRBV11-2 and TRBJ2-1; TRBD2 agrees at 12 bases. V was pared by 2 bases and J by 9 bases, with 5 bases of the junction left unmatched. This CDR3 has 15 residues. Germline V CDR1 and CDR2: SGHAT, FQNNGV. For the CDR3, the DNA is TGTGCCAGCAGCTTACAACTAGCGGGGGGTGGTGAGCAGTTCTTC. It translates to CASSLQLAGGGEQFF.

In this sample, this clonotype turned up a few times. The CDR3 sequence is CASSTSRETQYF. The DNA of the CDR3 is TGTGCCAGCAGCACTAGCCGTGAGACCCAGTACTTC. This chain connects TRBV11-2 to TRBJ2-5, with D perhaps TRBD2 (6 bases). Germline CDR1 SGHAT, CDR2 FQNNGV. The CDR3 contains 12 residues. V was trimmed by 5 bases and J by 5 bases, leaving 9 bases between them.

This clonotype has at least ten counts. The chain has TRBV29-1 and TRBJ2-1; D is undetermined. Trimming pared 4 bases from V and 4 bases from J, leaving 8 bases between. This CDR3 has 12 amino acids. CDR1 and CDR2 from the germline V gene are SQVTM and ANQGSEA. The CDR3: CSVAETYNEQFF. DNA for the CDR3: TGCAGCGTTGCCGAAACGTACAATGAGCAGTTCTTC.

The V and J genes are TRBV12-3 or TRBV12-4 and TRBJ2-4; D unclear. The CDR3 has 15 amino acids. Trimming stripped 1 base from V and 7 bases from J, with 14 bases between. The CDR3, as DNA: TGTGCCAGCAGTTTAGAGGGTGGGGTTGGGAACATTCAGTACTTC. It is translated as CASSLEGGVGNIQYF.

The J gene is TRBJ1-4, the V gene TRBV7-8; 8 bases are shared with TRBD1. CDR3 size: 16 residues. Germline V CDR1 and CDR2: SGHVS, FQNEAQ. The V segment lost 5 bases and the J segment 4 bases; nucleotides outside the gene matches: 9. The DNA for the CDR3 is TGTGCCAGCAGCGCACCAGGGGGCGCCGGTAATGAAAAACTGTTTTTT. Amino acid sequence: CASSAPGGAGNEKLFF. Together with reference TRBV7-8 and TRBJ1-4, the CDR3 gives the full variable domain: GAGVSQSPRYKVAKRGQDVALRCDPISGHVSLFWYQQALGQGPEFLTYFQNEAQLDKSGLPSDRFFAERPEGSVSTLKIQRTQQEDSAVYLCASSAPGGAGNEKLFFGSGTQLSVL.

The chain couples TRBV5-4 to TRBJ2-7, with a possible D match to TRBD1 (6 bases). This CDR3 is built from 15 residues. The germline CDR1 and CDR2 sequences are SGHNT and YYREEE (reference sequence). V gave up 4 bases and J gave up 3 bases, with 17 bases separating them. In nucleotides, the CDR3 is TGTGCCAGCAGCGAGACCGGACAGACGCTCTACGAGCAGTACTTC. Its translation: CASSETGQTLYEQYF.

This clonotype was seen a few times. The rearrangement uses TRBV4-1 and TRBJ2-5; unclear D gene. The CDR3 spans 14 residues. CDR1 MGHRA and CDR2 YSYEKL come from the germline V gene. Trimming removed 0 bases at V and 2 bases at J, with 7 bases between. For the CDR3, the DNA is TGCGCCAGCAGCCAAGATCGGCAGCAAGAGACCCAGTACTTC. As protein: CASSQDRQQETQYF.

The V and J genes are TRBV29-1 and TRBJ1-2; a weak D match, TRBD1 (6 bases). The CDR3 loop spans 13 amino acids. Germline CDR1 and CDR2: SQVTM and ANQGSEA. V was trimmed by 5 bases and J by 3 bases, leaving 13 bases between them. The CDR3 nucleotides are TGCAGCGTTAGGGGGAGTCTGGACTATGGCTACACCTTC. Its translation is CSVRGSLDYGYTF.

The V call is TRBV29-1, the J call TRBJ2-5, with a possible D match to TRBD1 (6 bases). CDR1 is SQVTM and CDR2 is ANQGSEA in the germline V gene. Trimming left V 5 bases short and J 3 bases short, with 10 bases between. This CDR3 is built from 12 residues. CDR3 region: CSVTRTEETQYF. The CDR3 coding sequence is TGCAGCGTTACTCGGACAGAAGAGACCCAGTACTTC.

This clonotype was seen a handful of times. V and J are TRBV27 and TRBJ2-7; perhaps TRBD1 as D (6 bases). The CDR3 loop spans 15 amino acids. The V and J ends lost 7 bases and 3 bases respectively, with 19 bases between them. Germline CDR1 and CDR2: MNHEY and SMNVEV (reference sequence). The CDR3 region is CASIGHGTFRYEQYF. The CDR3 region has the DNA TGTGCCAGCATAGGCCACGGGACATTCCGCTACGAGCAGTACTTC.

This chain uses TRBV20-1 with TRBJ1-2; 11 bases are a match to TRBD1. This CDR3 contains 15 residues. The V gene end was trimmed by 3 bases and the J gene end by 4 bases; junction bases not matched to a gene: 7. Looked up from germline, CDR1 is DFQATT and CDR2 is SNEGSKA (reference sequence). The CDR3, as DNA: TGCAGTGCTAGGGCCGGACAGGGGGCAGGCTATGGCTACACCTTC. Translation: CSARAGQGAGYGYTF.

This clonotype was seen ten or more times. CDR3 in amino acids: CASSLVYVSTDTQYF. As DNA, the CDR3 is TGTGCCAGCAGCTTAGTTTATGTAAGCACAGATACGCAGTATTTT. This sequence joins TRBV7-2 and TRBJ2-3; no firm D call. The V end was cut by 1 base, the J end by 0 bases, with 8 bases between. Germline-derived CDR1 and CDR2 are SGHTA and FQGNSA. The CDR3 length is 15 residues.

The chain joins TRBV24-1 to TRBJ2-1; 8 bases line up with TRBD2. In germline, CDR1 is KGHDR, CDR2 SFDVKD. The CDR3 consists of 15 residues. J lost 1 base, V lost 4 bases, and 2 bases had no gene match. This chain's CDR3 is CATSEVAGSYNEQFF. In nucleotides, the CDR3 is TGTGCCACCAGTGAAGTAGCGGGATCCTACAATGAGCAGTTCTTC.

This clonotype showed up just a few times. A read error may produce the germline difference seen at one junction end. As DNA, the CDR3 is TGTGCCGGCAGCCGACAGGGGGTGGAGCAGTTCTTC. The encoded protein is CAGSRQGVEQFF. This chain joins TRBV6-6 and TRBJ2-1; 9 bases line up with TRBD1. From germline, CDR1 is MNHNY and CDR2 SVGAGI (reference sequence). The CDR3 totals 12 residues.

This clonotype was recorded a few times. The J gene is TRBJ1-2, the V gene TRBV6-4; no clear D gene. The germline V and J ends were trimmed by 0 bases and 7 bases, with 9 bases remaining between them. This CDR3 comprises 13 residues. The V gene's germline CDR1 is MRHNA and CDR2 SNTAGT. CDR3 DNA: TGTGCCAGCAGTGACTCGGAGGCTGGTGGCTACACCTTC. Translation: CASSDSEAGGYTF.

With regard to this clonotype: An end of the junction differs from the germline gene, which may be a read error. The chain joins TRBV29-1 to TRBJ2-1; 9 bases line up with TRBD1. The length of the CDR3 is 15 residues. CDR1 is SQVTM, CDR2 ANQGSEA, per germline. For the CDR3, the DNA is TGCAGTGTTGAAGGGGGACAGGGTTGGGCAAATGAGCAGTTCTTC. It codes for CSVEGGQGWANEQFF.